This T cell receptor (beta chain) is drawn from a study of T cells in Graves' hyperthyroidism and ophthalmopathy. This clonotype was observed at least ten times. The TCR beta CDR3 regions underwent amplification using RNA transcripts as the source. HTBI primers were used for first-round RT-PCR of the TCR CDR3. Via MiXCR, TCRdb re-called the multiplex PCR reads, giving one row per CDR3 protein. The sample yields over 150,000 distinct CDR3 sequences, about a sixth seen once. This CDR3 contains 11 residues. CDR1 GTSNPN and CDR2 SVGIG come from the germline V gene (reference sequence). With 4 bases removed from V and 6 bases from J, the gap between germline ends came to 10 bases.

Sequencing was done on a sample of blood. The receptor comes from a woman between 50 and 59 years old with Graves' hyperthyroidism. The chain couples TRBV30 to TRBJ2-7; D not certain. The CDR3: CAWTNGPEQYF. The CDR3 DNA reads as TGTGCCTGGACCAACGGGCCCGAGCAGTACTTC.